The rows below give T cell receptor beta chains drawn from one sample of a study of blood T cell repertoires in COVID-19. TCRdb keeps only in-frame clones here, not all; method: immunoSEQ multiplex PCR. The sample contains about 150,000 clones, around 74% of which appear only once. Sequencing input: peripheral blood. The receptors here all came from an elderly woman with acute or convalescent COVID-19. CDR3s leave out the opening cysteine and the closing phenylalanine or tryptophan. The order of the fields is CDR3 protein, V gene.

cdr3_aa: ASSLPPRNEQF
v_call: TRBV7-9

cdr3_aa: AWSPDYRSSGNTIY
v_call: TRBV30

cdr3_aa: ASSLVRYEQF
v_call: TRBV11-1

cdr3_aa: ASSPVRSGANVLT
v_call: TRBV19

cdr3_aa: ASSPLGGDISGSSYNEQF
v_call: TRBV9

cdr3_aa: ASSRTGRGYT
v_call: TRBV6-6

cdr3_aa: ASSRTSGREYEQY
v_call: TRBV18

cdr3_aa: ASSPLGTELMNEAF
v_call: TRBV18

cdr3_aa: ASRGETNQPQH
v_call: TRBV27

cdr3_aa: AWSKKGLAGGEQY
v_call: TRBV30

cdr3_aa: ASSSGFEDEQY
v_call: TRBV19

cdr3_aa: ASSYRGRGTEAF
v_call: TRBV19

cdr3_aa: ASSSLAGGGTGELF
v_call: TRBV27

cdr3_aa: ASSSRSNSPLH
v_call: TRBV19